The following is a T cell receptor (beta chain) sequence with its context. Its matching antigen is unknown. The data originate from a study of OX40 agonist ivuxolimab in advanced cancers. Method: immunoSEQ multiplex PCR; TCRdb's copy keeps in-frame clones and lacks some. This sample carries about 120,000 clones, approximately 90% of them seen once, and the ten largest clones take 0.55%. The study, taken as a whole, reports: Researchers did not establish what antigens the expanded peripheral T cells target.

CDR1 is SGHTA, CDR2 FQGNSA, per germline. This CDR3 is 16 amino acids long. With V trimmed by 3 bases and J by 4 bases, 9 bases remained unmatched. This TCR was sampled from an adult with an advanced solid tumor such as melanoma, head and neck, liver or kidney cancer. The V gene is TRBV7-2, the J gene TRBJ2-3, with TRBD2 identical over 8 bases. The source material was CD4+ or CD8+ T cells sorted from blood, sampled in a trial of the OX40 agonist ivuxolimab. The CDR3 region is CASSFTSGRGADTQYF. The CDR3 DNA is TGTGCCAGCAGCTTCACTAGCGGCCGAGGAGCAGATACGCAGTATTTT.